These T cell receptor beta chains were read from a single sample in a study of blood T cell repertoires in COVID-19. This table comes from immunoSEQ multiplex PCR, and its TCRdb copy is limited to in-frame clones, with some not included. The table has a few hundred thousand clones, about 88% seen once. The sample taken for sequencing was PBMCs or T cells enriched from blood (not recorded which). These receptors all stem from a woman aged 50 to 60 who had been exposed to COVID-19. The CDR3 runs from the conserved cysteine through the conserved F or W. Each record gives: CDR3 length, D gene, clone size, V gene, J gene, CDR3 protein, CDR3 DNA. A D gene is named only where the DNA matches it firmly. Clone size is given for some rows only: seen once, a few or many times, or a class if the clone is expanded.

13	NA	NA	TRBV7-2	TRBJ1-1	CASSQRTVGEVDF	TGTGCCAGCAGCCAAAGGACAGTAGGAGAGGTTGACTTT
14	NA	few	TRBV24-1	TRBJ2-3	CATSGRGLGDTQYF	TGTGCCACCAGTGGGAGGGGATTGGGAGATACGCAGTATTTT
10	NA	once	TRBV2	TRBJ1-2	CASRGNGYTF	TGTGCCTCCAGGGGAAATGGCTACACCTTC
15	TRBD2	NA	TRBV18	TRBJ2-3	CASSTSGGASDTQYF	TGTGCCAGCTCGACTAGCGGGGGGGCGTCGGATACGCAGTATTTT
15	TRBD1	NA	TRBV27	TRBJ1-2	CASSSDRVEPYGYTF	TGTGCCAGCAGCTCAGACAGGGTCGAGCCTTATGGCTACACCTTC
16	NA	once	TRBV19	TRBJ1-1	CASSRGRDRPNTEAFF	TGTGCCAGTAGTCGGGGGAGAGACCGACCTAACACTGAAGCTTTCTTT
14	TRBD1	few	TRBV9	TRBJ2-5	CASSVFGRGETQYF	TGTGCCAGCAGCGTATTCGGCAGGGGGGAGACCCAGTACTTC
17	TRBD1	NA	TRBV18	TRBJ1-4	CASSPTGQSSTNEKLFF	TGTGCCAGCTCACCAACGGGACAGTCTTCAACTAATGAAAAACTGTTTTTT
11	NA	NA	TRBV29-1	TRBJ1-1	CSVALSVEAFF	TGCAGCGTCGCTCTCTCGGTTGAAGCTTTCTTT
16	TRBD1	NA	TRBV5-1	TRBJ1-2	CASSHTGQGAFYGYTF	TGCGCCAGCAGTCATACCGGACAGGGGGCTTTCTATGGCTACACCTTC
16	NA	NA	TRBV9	TRBJ2-1	CASSFLSDRSYNEQFF	TGTGCCAGCAGCTTCCTCAGTGATCGCTCCTACAATGAGCAGTTCTTC
14	NA	NA	TRBV2	TRBJ1-1	CASRPTGTGTEAFF	TGTGCCAGCAGACCCACAGGGACGGGGACTGAAGCTTTCTTT
14	NA	many	TRBV19	TRBJ1-2	CASSIPGGRYGYTF	TGTGCCAGTAGTATCCCGGGGGGTCGGTATGGCTACACCTTC
13	NA	NA	TRBV6-2/TRBV6-3	TRBJ1-2	CASSFEQSYGYTF	TGTGCCAGCAGTTTCGAACAGAGCTATGGCTACACCTTC
13	NA	once	TRBV2	TRBJ1-1	CASSRDSVTEAFF	TGTGCCAGCAGCAGGGACTCGGTGACTGAAGCTTTCTTT
12	NA	NA	TRBV30	TRBJ2-1	CAWRPIRDEQFF	TGTGCCTGGAGACCCATTCGGGATGAGCAGTTCTTC
14	TRBD2	NA	TRBV7-2	TRBJ2-3	CASSLSGGADTQYF	TGTGCCAGCAGCCTTAGCGGGGGGGCAGATACGCAGTATTTT
15	TRBD1	NA	TRBV5-5	TRBJ1-5	CASSLDGTAKQPQHF	TGTGCCAGCAGCTTAGACGGGACAGCTAAACAGCCCCAGCATTTT
13	TRBD1	NA	TRBV5-5	TRBJ1-2	CASSFNRGDGYTF	TGTGCCAGCAGCTTCAACAGGGGCGATGGCTACACCTTC
16	TRBD1	NA	TRBV5-4	TRBJ1-2	CASRSTGGSSNYGYTF	TGTGCCAGCAGATCTACAGGGGGCAGCTCTAACTATGGCTACACCTTC
13	NA	NA	TRBV11-3	TRBJ1-1	CASSLVRGGEAFF	TGTGCCAGCAGCTTAGTTCGGGGAGGTGAAGCTTTCTTT
14	NA	NA	TRBV28	TRBJ1-2	CASTTGGMVYGYTF	TGTGCCAGCACCACGGGGGGGATGGTCTATGGCTACACCTTC
16	TRBD2	NA	TRBV9	TRBJ2-3	CASSVAGGMSTDTQYF	TGTGCCAGCAGCGTGGCGGGGGGGATGTCTACAGATACGCAGTATTTT
16	NA	NA	TRBV7-9	TRBJ2-1	CASSTDRDIFYNEQFF	TGTGCCAGCAGCACCGACCGGGACATCTTTTACAATGAGCAGTTCTTC
15	TRBD1	few	TRBV3-1/TRBV3-2	TRBJ2-2	CASSLGTGATGELFF	TGTGCCAGCAGCCTCGGGACAGGAGCGACCGGGGAGCTGTTTTTT
12	NA	NA	TRBV7-2	TRBJ1-1	CASSIQNTEAFF	TGTGCCAGCAGCATTCAGAACACTGAAGCTTTCTTT
13	NA	NA	TRBV18	TRBJ1-3	CASSGLEGNTIYF	TGTGCCAGCTCGGGACTTGAAGGAAACACCATATATTTT
14	TRBD1	NA	TRBV2	TRBJ1-1	CASSREQGATEAFF	TGTGCCAGCAGCCGAGAACAGGGGGCCACTGAAGCTTTCTTT
16	TRBD1	NA	TRBV12-5	TRBJ1-5	CASGLGTGTGNQPQHF	TGTGCTAGTGGTTTGGGGACCGGGACAGGGAATCAGCCCCAGCATTTT
15	NA	NA	TRBV25-1	TRBJ1-1	CASSPQRLGGTEAFF	TGTGCCAGCAGCCCACAACGGCTGGGGGGCACTGAAGCTTTCTTT
16	TRBD1	NA	TRBV5-4	TRBJ2-7	CASSLGIGTGTYGQYF	TGTGCCAGCAGCTTGGGGATCGGGACAGGAACATACGGGCAGTACTTC
14	NA	once	TRBV6-5	TRBJ2-2	CASRGAPNTGELFF	TGTGCCAGCAGAGGAGCCCCGAACACCGGGGAGCTGTTTTTT
14	NA	NA	TRBV11-2	TRBJ1-1	CASSLSGGDTEAFF	TGTGCCAGCAGCTTAAGTGGAGGAGACACTGAAGCTTTCTTT
13	NA	NA	TRBV11-2	TRBJ1-1	CASSPTVNTEAFF	TGTGCCAGCAGCCCGACAGTGAACACTGAAGCTTTCTTT
14	NA	few	TRBV27	TRBJ1-5	CASSPNLPSQPQHF	TGTGCCAGCAGTCCAAATTTACCTAGTCAGCCCCAGCATTTT
13	NA	NA	TRBV28	TRBJ1-2	CASSLGPQPGYTF	TGTGCCAGCAGTTTAGGGCCCCAGCCCGGCTACACCTTC
18	NA	NA	TRBV7-2	TRBJ2-1	CASSETSRLTSSYNEQFF	TGTGCCAGCAGCGAGACCTCTCGACTAACAAGCTCCTACAATGAGCAGTTCTTC
13	NA	NA	TRBV28	TRBJ1-2	CASSLLESYGYTF	TGTGCCAGCAGTTTACTCGAGTCCTATGGCTACACCTTC
14	TRBD1	NA	TRBV28	TRBJ1-2	CASTLGGAGYGYTF	TGTGCCAGCACCTTAGGGGGCGCAGGCTATGGCTACACCTTC
14	NA	NA	TRBV30	TRBJ1-4	CAWASGGAGEKLFF	TGTGCCTGGGCCAGCGGGGGCGCAGGAGAAAAACTGTTTTTT
15	TRBD1	NA	TRBV14	TRBJ2-2	CASSQVRGLGGELFF	TGTGCCAGCAGCCAAGTCAGGGGGCTTGGCGGGGAGCTGTTTTTT
15	TRBD1	NA	TRBV3-1/TRBV3-2	TRBJ1-1	CASSRSEAGQGTTFF	TGTGCCAGCAGCCGCTCCGAGGCGGGACAGGGTACGACTTTCTTT
15	TRBD1	NA	TRBV9	TRBJ1-5	CASSPQGQDNQPQHF	TGTGCCAGCAGCCCACAGGGGCAGGACAATCAGCCCCAGCATTTT
13	NA	once	TRBV30	TRBJ1-1	CAWCTYFGTEAFF	TGTGCCTGGTGTACGTACTTCGGCACTGAAGCTTTCTTT
14	NA	NA	TRBV19	TRBJ1-5	CASSITGGARPQHF	TGTGCCAGTAGTATAACTGGCGGGGCTCGGCCCCAGCATTTT
16	TRBD1	NA	TRBV18	TRBJ1-1	CASSPSRTGWNTEAFF	TGTGCCAGCTCCCCTTCCCGGACAGGGTGGAACACTGAAGCTTTCTTT
12	NA	NA	TRBV3-1/TRBV3-2	TRBJ1-2	CASSRIGDGYTF	TGTGCCAGCAGCCGAATAGGGGATGGCTACACCTTC
14	NA	NA	TRBV5-1	TRBJ1-1	CASSPHGGGTEAFF	TGCGCCAGCAGCCCACATGGGGGGGGGACTGAAGCTTTCTTT
16	NA	NA	TRBV11-3	TRBJ2-3	CASSLGQGRATDTQYF	TGTGCCAGCAGCCTCGGGCAGGGGAGGGCCACAGATACGCAGTATTTT
17	NA	NA	TRBV11-2	TRBJ1-1	CASSLIAQATVGTEAFF	TGTGCCAGCAGCTTAATCGCGCAGGCCACCGTGGGCACTGAAGCTTTCTTT
17	TRBD1	NA	TRBV19	TRBJ2-5	CASSIGTLRTGEETQYF	TGTGCCAGTAGTATAGGAACCCTCCGGACAGGGGAGGAGACCCAGTACTTC
14	TRBD2	NA	TRBV19	TRBJ2-5	CASSSGGATETQYF	TGTGCCAGTAGTAGCGGGGGGGCGACAGAGACCCAGTACTTC
16	TRBD1	NA	TRBV2	TRBJ2-2	CASSGPGQGVTGELFF	TGTGCCAGCAGTGGGCCGGGACAGGGAGTGACCGGGGAGCTGTTTTTT
15	NA	NA	TRBV25-1	TRBJ1-3	CASSEWGGPGNTIYF	TGTGCCAGCAGTGAATGGGGGGGTCCTGGAAACACCATATATTTT
14	NA	NA	TRBV5-6	TRBJ1-6	CASSLVQYNSPLHF	TGTGCCAGCAGCTTAGTACAGTATAATTCACCCCTCCACTTT
15	TRBD2	NA	TRBV27	TRBJ2-7	CASSWVIAGIYEQYF	TGTGCCAGCAGTTGGGTAATAGCGGGGATCTACGAGCAGTACTTC
15	NA	NA	TRBV19	TRBJ1-2	CASSIDGIRNYGYTF	TGTGCCAGTAGTATAGATGGCATCCGCAACTATGGCTACACCTTC